This T cell receptor beta chain was documented in a study of shared clonotypes between healthy human individuals. There are many counts of this clone. Measured with immunoSEQ multiplex PCR; TCRdb has only the in-frame clones, and not every one. The data show 950,000 to 1,100,000 clones, about 77% seen once. CDR3 length: 14 amino acids. Trimming took 3 bases from V and 9 from J, leaving 12 bases between them. Looked up from germline, CDR1 is SEHNR and CDR2 is FQNEAQ (reference sequence). The chain carries TRBV7-9 and TRBJ1-6; D may be TRBD1 (6 bases). This clonotype was sampled from a man aged 18-30 years in good health. Material for sequencing was memory CD4+ T cells sorted from blood. The sample's subset: CD45RA-negative fraction. CDR3 nucleotides: TGTGCCAGCAGCTTGGCCGCGGGGGCTTCACCCCTCCACTTT. Protein product: CASSLAAGASPLHF.